The clone carrying this TCR beta chain was picked up a small number of times. Its specificity is unknown. These data originate in a study of beta chain features in type 1 diabetes. Study findings and constraints: Compared to healthy donors, patients appeared to have naive, central memory and Treg TCRB repertoires that were more alike. Reduced insertions and increased deletions marked VDJ junctions in type 1 diabetes patients.

The whole isolated RNA underwent reverse transcription, so sequencing captured expressed TCRB transcripts. Using immunoSEQ multiplex PCR, the repertoire was profiled, and TCRdb retains in-frame clones only, with some absent. This table has about 620,000 clones, about a sixth appearing once. The TCR originated in a man between 18 and 35 years old in good health. Sequenced input: naive CD4+ T cells from blood.

The CDR3 bases are TGCAGCGTCGCGCAGGGGCAAAACACTGAAGCTTTCTTT. Protein: CSVAQGQNTEAFF. V and J are TRBV29-1 and TRBJ1-1; possibly TRBD1 for D (6 bases). CDR3 length equals 13 residues. Germline V CDR1 and CDR2: SQVTM, ANQGSEA. Deletions cut 6 bases from V and 2 bases from J, with 13 bases between. The entire variable domain, with the rest obtained from reference TRBV29-1 and TRBJ1-1, is as follows: SAVISQKPSRDICQRGTSLTIQCQVDSQVTMMFWYRQQPGQSLTLIATANQGSEATYESGFVIDKFPISRPNLTFSTLTVSNMSPEDSSIYLCSVAQGQNTEAFFGQGTRLTVV.